This passage covers 9 T cell receptor beta chains from one sample sequenced in a study of shared clonotypes between healthy human individuals. Libraries were prepared by immunoSEQ multiplex PCR; TCRdb keeps only in-frame clonotypes and omits some of them. Found here are 1.5 million to 2.5 million clones, about 95% of them singletons; the top ten hold roughly 1.2%. CD45RO-negative cells were positively selected for CCR7, leaving out terminally differentiated effector memory CD45RA+ cells. Sample: naive CD8+ T cells sorted from blood. The receptor set was obtained from a man between 18 and 35 years old in good health.

The rearrangement uses TRBV7-2 and TRBJ2-1; D is tentatively TRBD1 or TRBD2 (6 bases each). Germline V gene sequence: CDR1 SGHTA, CDR2 FQGNSA. The V end was cut by 3 bases, the J end by 3 bases, with 18 bases between. The CDR3 contains 17 residues. CDR3 loop: CASSLGDRGPLYNEQFF. CDR3 DNA: TGTGCCAGCAGCTTGGGAGACCGGGGGCCCCTCTACAATGAGCAGTTCTTC.

On this clone: Other DNA sequences within the sample encode an identical CDR3. The CDR3 reads CASSLGQGLYEQYF. The CDR3 nucleotides are TGTGCCAGCAGTTTGGGACAGGGACTGTACGAGCAGTACTTC. This rearrangement joins TRBV27 to TRBJ2-7; TRBD1 aligns across 9 bases. V dropped 3 bases and J dropped 4; count of bases not matched to a gene: 4. This CDR3 is 14 amino acids long. Germline V gene lookup returns CDR1 MNHEY and CDR2 SMNVEV (reference sequence).

This chain links TRBV28 with TRBJ2-2; no clear D. From germline, CDR1 is MDHEN and CDR2 SYDVKM. Trimming cost V 2 bases and J 4 bases, with 8 bases left between them. The CDR3 contains 14 residues. The chain's CDR3 is CASSLGMLTGELFF. The DNA of the CDR3 is TGTGCCAGCAGTTTAGGTATGCTCACCGGGGAGCTGTTTTTT.

The genes are TRBV11-2 and TRBJ2-1; a possible D gene is TRBD2 (6 bases). Between the trimmed V and J ends, which lost 2 bases and 4 bases, there was a span of 12 bases. There are 15 residues in the CDR3. Germline CDR1 reads SGHAT; CDR2 reads FQNNGV. The CDR3 bases are TGTGCCAGCAGCTTAAGCGGGCCCCCTTACAATGAGCAGTTCTTC. It codes for CASSLSGPPYNEQFF.

V gene TRBV5-1 combines with J gene TRBJ2-7; 9 bases map to TRBD2. The CDR3 has 16 residues. Germline V lookup: CDR1 SGHRS, CDR2 YFSETQ. After removal of 3 bases from V and 0 bases from J, the junction contained 7 bases not matched to a gene. This chain's CDR3 is CASSSERGANSYEQYF. The DNA of the CDR3 is TGCGCCAGCAGCTCTGAGCGGGGGGCGAACTCCTACGAGCAGTACTTC.

The J gene is TRBJ2-7, the V gene TRBV27; D perhaps matches TRBD1 (6 bases). CDR3 length equals 15 residues. From germline, CDR1 is MNHEY and CDR2 SMNVEV (reference sequence). V shed 2 bases and J shed 7 bases, with 18 bases lying between them. The CDR3 region is CASSLDAWGPGEQYF. CDR3 DNA sequence: TGTGCCAGCAGTTTAGATGCTTGGGGGCCGGGGGAGCAGTACTTC.

The CDR3 reads CASSSWAGAEQFF. For the CDR3, the DNA is TGTGCCAGCAGCTCTTGGGCGGGGGCTGAGCAGTTCTTC. The J gene is TRBJ2-1, the V gene TRBV5-6, with D perhaps TRBD2 (7 bases). Trimming removed 3 bases from V and 9 bases from J, with 13 bases in between. Per germline, CDR1 SGHDT and CDR2 YYEEEE. The CDR3 totals 13 residues. The full variable domain, in which reference TRBV5-6 and TRBJ2-1 provide the parts outside the CDR3, is DAGVTQSPTHLIKTRGQQVTLRCSPKSGHDTVSWYQQALGQGPQFIFQYYEEEERQRGNFPDRFSGHQFPNYSSELNVNALLLGDSALYLCASSSWAGAEQFFGPGTRLTVL.

The genes are TRBV27 and TRBJ2-7, with 8 positions matching TRBD1. The CDR3 has 15 residues. V lost 5 bases to trimming and J lost 2 bases; unmatched junction nucleotides: 8. The germline V gene encodes CDR1 MNHEY and CDR2 SMNVEV (reference sequence). This chain's CDR3 is CASSPGTGPTYEQYF. CDR3 DNA sequence: TGTGCCAGCAGTCCCGGGACAGGACCAACCTACGAGCAGTACTTC.

The genes are TRBV28 and TRBJ2-1, with D possibly called TRBD1 or TRBD2 (6 bases each). This CDR3 contains 14 residues. CDR1 and CDR2 from the germline V gene are MDHEN and SYDVKM. The germline V and J ends were trimmed by 4 bases and 7 bases, with 14 bases remaining between them. CDR3 region: CASSSRQGGNEQFF. The CDR3 DNA reads as TGTGCCAGCAGTTCGAGGCAAGGGGGGAATGAGCAGTTCTTC.